This TCR beta chain was obtained from a study of T cells in Graves' hyperthyroidism and ophthalmopathy (dated by TCRdb to between 2017 and 2020). Regarding the study in general: Peripheral blood samples were taken at initial diagnosis, before any treatment was given. To identify distinguishing TCR V-J signatures, a discovery cohort of around 100 patients was used, comprising 43 with Graves' ophthalmopathy and roughly 60 with stable Graves' hyperthyroidism. The paper describes TCR Vbeta CDR3 sequencing of 130 to 150 peripheral blood samples, made up of roughly 40 ophthalmopathy patients, approximately 76 hyperthyroidism patients and 17 progressor patients. In addition, the study compared T-cell repertoires in thyroid tissue and in blood from roughly 6 Graves' hyperthyroidism patients. Prospective prediction of ophthalmopathy was tested in an independent validation cohort of approximately 18 hyperthyroidism patients and some 17 patients who later progressed to ophthalmopathy. Once sampling was done, hyperthyroidism patients were given methimazole at a starting dose of 30 mg daily, whereas ophthalmopathy patients were given high-dose intravenous methylprednisolone. The 100 or so discovery patients were divided at random into training and test sets in a 7:3 ratio.

This clonotype showed up many times. Its antigen remains unidentified. Base quality data are lacking; no much larger clone is found one base away. What the research found in general, with its limitations: Blood samples also contained most of the expanded thyroid clonotypes (frequency above 0.001), which suggests that blood repertoires may reflect thyroid immune responses. No statistical method was used to set the sample size in advance, and investigators knew the group allocation. A 13 V-J signature model separated ophthalmopathy from stable hyperthyroidism, with 87.88% sensitivity and 81.08% specificity in cross-validation and 80%/75% in testing. In validation, the model predicted progression to ophthalmopathy a median of about 6.5 months before onset, with 65% to 71% sensitivity and roughly 72% specificity.

Ophthalmopathy patients had moderately to severely active disease, Clinical Activity Score of at least 3, NOSPECS grade of at least 4, and duration under 3 months. Patients with uncontrolled infections, other autoimmune diseases, pregnancy or lactation were excluded. Clinical symptoms, serum thyroxine and TRAb, thyroid ultrasound, and orbital computed tomography formed the basis for the diagnoses. PBMCs were separated from roughly 9.6 ml of fresh peripheral blood using Ficoll-Paque density gradient centrifugation. Trizol reagent was used to extract total RNA, and RNA quality was then checked on an Agilent 2100 Bioanalyzer. The TCR beta CDR3 regions were amplified from the RNA transcripts. The first round of RT-PCR for the TCR CDR3 was performed with the HTBI primer set and the Qiagen OneStep RT-PCR kit. Libraries were constructed in a second round of multiplex PCR, after which size selection and purification were carried out. Paired-end sequencing of the libraries was performed with 100 bp reads on an Illumina HiSeq2000. On the authors' methods: SOAPnuke was used to process the raw data, with reads discarded if the reads contained adapters or uncalled bases, had a mean Phred below 15, or lacked an exact constant-primer or identifier match. High-quality paired reads were merged with COPE v1.2.5, and unique nucleotide sequences were defined as clonotypes. MiTCR v1.1 was used to align clonotypes to the IMGT TRBV, TRBD and TRBJ reference segments. Only V-J combinations with frequency above 0.0001, covering 99% to 99.2% of repertoires, were analysed. A TCS score was defined as the ratio between F50 (clonal expansion) and ExV (chaos), using BLOSUM62-based TCRdist between CDR3 peptides within each V-J. Welch's t-statistics and random forest reduced 514 V-J features to about 13, which were used in a naive Bayes classifier (R e1071). TCRdb trimmed public reads at Q25 via fastp, called clones via MiXCR and kept in-frame beta chains. CDR3 protein sequences are deduplicated, and each keeps its most common genes and DNA. V and J calls and clone size were set by TCRdb, not the authors. The sample table shows around 540,000 distinct CDR3 sequences, and approximately 16% are seen once. The ten largest clones add up to approximately 30% of the sample.

The trim is 6 bases for V and 8 bases for J, with a gap of 10 bases between the germline ends. CDR1 MDHEN and CDR2 SYDVKM are derived from the germline V gene. Its CDR3 holds 11 amino acids, cysteine through phenylalanine. The retained sequence is limited to the CDR3, 33 bases, with the frame set at the first base. Sample: blood. The chain couples TRBV28 to TRBJ2-5; the D gene cannot be resolved reliably. The TCR was taken from a woman in her twenties or thirties with Graves' ophthalmopathy. The nucleotide sequence is given as TGTGCCAGCAGAAAAATCGGTACCCAGTACTTC. Protein translation: CASRKIGTQYF.